This TCR beta chain derives from a study of blood T cell repertoires in COVID-19. Study summary: Samples of COVID-19 (acute and convalescent) were obtained from the United States, Italy and Spain.

In the original processing: Amplification from reference gene primers served as the basis for estimated nucleated cell counts. Generated by immunoSEQ multiplex PCR, the TCRdb table keeps only in-frame clones and is missing some. V, J and clone size are those of that table, while D and trimming were read from the DNA. This repertoire shows about 180,000 clones, roughly 87% found once; its top ten account for less than 1.5%. The CDR3 has 15 amino acids. Per the germline V gene, CDR1 is KGHSH and CDR2 is LQKENI. After removal of 3 bases from V and 12 bases from J, the junction contained 13 bases not matched to a gene.

Sequenced material: PBMCs or T cells enriched from blood (not recorded which). This chain links TRBV18 with TRBJ1-4; 7 nucleotides agree with TRBD1. The TCR sequence derives from a human donor with acute COVID-19. The donor label of this sample is uncertain. This CDR3 is CASSPRTEFQGELFF. The CDR3 nucleotides read TGTGCCAGCTCACCCCGAACTGAATTTCAGGGGGAACTGTTTTTT. The full variable domain, completed using reference TRBV18 and TRBJ1-4, is NAGVMQNPRHLVRRRGQEARLRCSPMKGHSHVYWYRQLPEEGLKFMVYLQKENIIDESGMPKERFSAEFPKEGPSILRIQQVVRGDSAAYFCASSPRTEFQGELFFGSGTQLSVL.